This TCR beta chain was profiled in a study of blood T cell repertoires in COVID-19. Background on the study: Collection of acute and convalescent COVID-19 samples took place in the United States, Italy and Spain. The analysed material was cDNA or gDNA that came from T cells, B-cell-depleted T cells, or PBMCs.

This clone has a single count. CDR3 length equals 14 residues. The ends were cut back, 9 bases at V and 5 bases at J, with 19 bases in the middle. Germline values: CDR1 KGHDR, CDR2 SFDVKD. In the authors' methods: Reference gene primers were amplified, and this amplification served to estimate nucleated cell counts. Sequenced by immunoSEQ multiplex PCR; TCRdb stores in-frame clones only, minus some. V and J calls and clone size are as listed in that table; D and trimming were resolved from the DNA. The sample records approximately 94,000 clones, over 65% being singletons. The sequencing input was peripheral blood. The rearrangement joins TRBV24-1 to TRBJ2-7; possible D gene TRBD2, 5 bases. This clonotype originated in a human donor in a cohort sampled during active COVID-19. The CDR3 protein is CATHRTLPFDEQYF. DNA of the CDR3: TGTGCCACCCACCGGACTCTGCCATTCGACGAGCAGTACTTC.